The clone carrying this TCR beta chain was counted between two and nine times. The sample belongs to a study of blood T cell repertoires in COVID-19. Study-wide context: Sources were T cells, B-cell-depleted T cells, or PBMCs; the material itself was cDNA or gDNA.

In the original workflow: Amplification from reference gene primers served as the basis for estimated nucleated cell counts. Sequenced by immunoSEQ multiplex PCR; TCRdb stores in-frame clones only, minus some. The D gene and trimming were derived from the DNA, and the V and J assignments and clone size from that table. The sample has approximately 82,000 clones, around 84% seen once. Germline V gene lookup returns CDR1 MNHEY and CDR2 SVGAGI. After removal of 6 bases from V and 5 bases from J, the junction contained 11 bases not matched to a gene. The length of the CDR3 is 15 residues. The specimen was peripheral blood. This chain joins TRBV6-5 and TRBJ2-7; 9 bases agree with TRBD2. This clonotype originated in a woman aged 70-85 years with acute or convalescent COVID-19. The CDR3 sequence is CASRRGTSFGDEQYF. CDR3 DNA: TGTGCCAGCAGAAGAGGGACTAGCTTTGGCGACGAGCAGTACTTC.